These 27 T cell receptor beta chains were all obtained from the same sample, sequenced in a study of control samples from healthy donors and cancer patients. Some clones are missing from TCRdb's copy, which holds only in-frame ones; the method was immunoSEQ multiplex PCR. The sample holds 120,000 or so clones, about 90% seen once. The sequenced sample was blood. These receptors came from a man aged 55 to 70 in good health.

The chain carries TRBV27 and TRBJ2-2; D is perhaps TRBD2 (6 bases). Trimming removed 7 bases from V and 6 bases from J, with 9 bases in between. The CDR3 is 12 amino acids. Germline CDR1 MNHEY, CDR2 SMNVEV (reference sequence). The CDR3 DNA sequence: TGTGCCAGCAACACGGGAGCCGGGGAGCTGTTTTTT. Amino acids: CASNTGAGELFF.

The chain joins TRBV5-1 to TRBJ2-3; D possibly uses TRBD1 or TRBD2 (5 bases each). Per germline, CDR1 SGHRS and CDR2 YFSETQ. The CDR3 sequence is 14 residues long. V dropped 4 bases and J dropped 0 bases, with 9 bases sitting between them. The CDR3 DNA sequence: TGCGCCAGCAGCGAGGGGCTTAGCACAGATACGCAGTATTTT. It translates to CASSEGLSTDTQYF.

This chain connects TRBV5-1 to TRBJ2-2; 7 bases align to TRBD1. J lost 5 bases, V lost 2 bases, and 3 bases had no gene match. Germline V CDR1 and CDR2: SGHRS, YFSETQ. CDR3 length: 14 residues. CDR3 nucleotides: TGCGCCAGCAGCTTCGAGGGGGCTACCGGGGAGCTGTTTTTT. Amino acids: CASSFEGATGELFF.

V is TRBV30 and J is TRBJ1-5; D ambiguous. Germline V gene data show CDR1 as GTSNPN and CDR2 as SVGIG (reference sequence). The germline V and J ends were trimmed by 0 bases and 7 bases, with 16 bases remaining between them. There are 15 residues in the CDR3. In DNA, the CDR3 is TGTGCCTGGAGTGTAGAAAGCAACGTGGGACAGCCCCAGCATTTT. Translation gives CAWSVESNVGQPQHF.

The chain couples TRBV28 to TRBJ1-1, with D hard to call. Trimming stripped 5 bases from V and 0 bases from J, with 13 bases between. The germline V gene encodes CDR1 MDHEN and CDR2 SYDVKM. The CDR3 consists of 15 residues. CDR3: CASSPEGIMNTEAFF. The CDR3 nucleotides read TGTGCCAGCAGTCCCGAAGGTATCATGAACACTGAAGCTTTCTTT.

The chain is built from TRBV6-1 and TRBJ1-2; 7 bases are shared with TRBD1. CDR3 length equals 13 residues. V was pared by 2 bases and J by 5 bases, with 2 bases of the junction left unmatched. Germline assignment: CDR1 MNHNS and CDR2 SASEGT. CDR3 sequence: CASSENRGYGYTF. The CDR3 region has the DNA TGTGCCAGCAGTGAAAACAGGGGATATGGCTACACCTTC.

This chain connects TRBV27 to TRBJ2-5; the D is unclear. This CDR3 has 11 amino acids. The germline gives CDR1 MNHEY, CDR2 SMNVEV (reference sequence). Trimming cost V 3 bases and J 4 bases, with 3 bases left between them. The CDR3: CASSLGETQYF. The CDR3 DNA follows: TGTGCCAGCAGTTTGGGAGAGACCCAGTACTTC.

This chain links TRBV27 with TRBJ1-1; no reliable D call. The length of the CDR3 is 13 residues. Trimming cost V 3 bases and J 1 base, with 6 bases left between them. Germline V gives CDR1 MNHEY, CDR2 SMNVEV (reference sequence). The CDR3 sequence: CASSFVQNTEAFF. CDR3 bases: TGTGCCAGCAGTTTCGTCCAGAACACTGAAGCTTTCTTT.

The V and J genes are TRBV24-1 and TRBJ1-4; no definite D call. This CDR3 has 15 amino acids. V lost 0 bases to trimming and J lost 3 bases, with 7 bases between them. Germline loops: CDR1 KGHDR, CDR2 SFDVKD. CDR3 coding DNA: TGTGCCACCAGTGATTTGCTTCGCGCTAATGAAAAACTGTTTTTT. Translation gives CATSDLLRANEKLFF.

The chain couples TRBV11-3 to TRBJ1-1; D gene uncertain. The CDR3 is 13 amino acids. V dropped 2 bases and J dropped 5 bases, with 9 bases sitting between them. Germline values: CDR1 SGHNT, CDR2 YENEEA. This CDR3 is CASSLTVTTEAFF. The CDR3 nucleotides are TGTGCCAGCAGCTTAACGGTTACAACTGAAGCTTTCTTT.

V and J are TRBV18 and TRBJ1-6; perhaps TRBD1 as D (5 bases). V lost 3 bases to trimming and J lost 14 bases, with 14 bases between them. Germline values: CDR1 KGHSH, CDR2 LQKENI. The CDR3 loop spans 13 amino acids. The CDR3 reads CASSPGGDLALHF. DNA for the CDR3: TGTGCCAGCTCACCCGGAGGGGATCTGGCCCTCCACTTT.

For the CDR3, the DNA is TGCGCCAGCAGCTTGTTACAGACCGGGGAGCTGTTTTTT. Protein sequence: CASSLLQTGELFF. The chain links TRBV5-1 to TRBJ2-2; D is unclear. The CDR3 length is 13 residues. The germline V and J ends were trimmed by 1 base and 5 bases, with 6 bases remaining between them. Germline V gene lookup returns CDR1 SGHRS and CDR2 YFSETQ.

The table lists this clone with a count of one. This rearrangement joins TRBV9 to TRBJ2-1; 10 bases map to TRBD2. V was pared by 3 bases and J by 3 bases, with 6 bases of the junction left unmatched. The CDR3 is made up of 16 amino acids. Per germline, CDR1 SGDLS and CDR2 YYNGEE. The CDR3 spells CASSGTSGAFYNEQFF. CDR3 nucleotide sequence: TGTGCCAGCAGCGGAACTAGCGGGGCATTCTACAATGAGCAGTTCTTC.

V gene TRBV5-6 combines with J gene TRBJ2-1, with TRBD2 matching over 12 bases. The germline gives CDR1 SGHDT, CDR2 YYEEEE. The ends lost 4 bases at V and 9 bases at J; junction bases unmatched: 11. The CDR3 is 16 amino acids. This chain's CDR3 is CASSPLAGGEYLEQFF. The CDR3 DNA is TGTGCCAGCAGCCCGCTAGCGGGGGGGGAATATCTTGAGCAGTTCTTC.

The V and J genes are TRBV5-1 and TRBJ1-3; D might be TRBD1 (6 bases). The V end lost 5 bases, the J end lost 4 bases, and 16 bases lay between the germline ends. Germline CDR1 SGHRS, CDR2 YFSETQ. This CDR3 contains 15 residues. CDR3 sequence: CASRSVGQTGNTIYF. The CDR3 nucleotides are TGCGCCAGCAGATCCGTCGGACAGACAGGAAACACCATATATTTT.

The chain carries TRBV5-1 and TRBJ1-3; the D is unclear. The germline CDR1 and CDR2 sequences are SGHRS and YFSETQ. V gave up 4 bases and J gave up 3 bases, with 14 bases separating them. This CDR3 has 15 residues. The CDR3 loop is CASSPLGGGGNTIYF. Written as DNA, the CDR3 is TGCGCCAGCAGCCCCCTCGGAGGAGGTGGAAACACCATATATTTT.

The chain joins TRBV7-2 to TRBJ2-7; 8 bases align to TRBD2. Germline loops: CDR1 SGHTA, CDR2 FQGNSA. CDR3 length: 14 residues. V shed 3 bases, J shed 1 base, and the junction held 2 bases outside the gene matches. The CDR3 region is CASSFSSGSYEQYF. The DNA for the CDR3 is TGTGCCAGCAGCTTCTCTAGCGGGTCCTACGAGCAGTACTTC.

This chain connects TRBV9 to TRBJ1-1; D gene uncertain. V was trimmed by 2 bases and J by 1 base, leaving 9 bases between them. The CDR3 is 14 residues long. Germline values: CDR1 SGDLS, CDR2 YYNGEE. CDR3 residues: CASSVGSQNTEAFF. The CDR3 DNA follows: TGTGCCAGCAGCGTCGGGTCGCAGAACACTGAAGCTTTCTTT.

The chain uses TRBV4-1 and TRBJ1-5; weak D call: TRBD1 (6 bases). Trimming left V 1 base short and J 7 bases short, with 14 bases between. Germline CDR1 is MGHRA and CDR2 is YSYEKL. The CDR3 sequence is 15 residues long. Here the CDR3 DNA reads TGCGCCAGCAGCCAAGTTGGGGGGGGCAGCCAGCCCCAGCATTTT. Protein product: CASSQVGGGSQPQHF.

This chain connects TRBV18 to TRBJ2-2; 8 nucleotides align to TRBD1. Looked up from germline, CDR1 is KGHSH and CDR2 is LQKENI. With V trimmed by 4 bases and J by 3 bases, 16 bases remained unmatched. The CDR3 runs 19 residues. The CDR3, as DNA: TGTGCCAGCTCACGCCGTTACGAGACAGGGGAGAAGGACACCGGGGAGCTGTTTTTT. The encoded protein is CASSRRYETGEKDTGELFF.

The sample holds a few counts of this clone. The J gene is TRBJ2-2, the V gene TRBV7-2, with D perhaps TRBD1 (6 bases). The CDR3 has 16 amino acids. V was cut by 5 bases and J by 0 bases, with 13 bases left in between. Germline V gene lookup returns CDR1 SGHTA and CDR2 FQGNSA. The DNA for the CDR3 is TGTGCCAGCAGCCCAGGGGCAGGCGCGAACACCGGGGAGCTGTTTTTT. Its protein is CASSPGAGANTGELFF.

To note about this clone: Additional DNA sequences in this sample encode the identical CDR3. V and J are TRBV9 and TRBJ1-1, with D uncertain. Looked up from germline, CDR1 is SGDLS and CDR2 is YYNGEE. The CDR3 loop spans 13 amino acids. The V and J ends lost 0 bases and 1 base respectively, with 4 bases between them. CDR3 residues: CASSVVSNTEAFF. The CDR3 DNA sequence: TGTGCCAGCAGCGTAGTGTCGAACACTGAAGCTTTCTTT.

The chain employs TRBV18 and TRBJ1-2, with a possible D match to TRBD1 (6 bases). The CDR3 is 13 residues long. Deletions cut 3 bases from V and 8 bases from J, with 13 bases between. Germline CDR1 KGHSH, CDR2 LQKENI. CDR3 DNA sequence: TGTGCCAGCTCACCGGGGGCCGTAGGAGGCTACACCTTC. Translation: CASSPGAVGGYTF.

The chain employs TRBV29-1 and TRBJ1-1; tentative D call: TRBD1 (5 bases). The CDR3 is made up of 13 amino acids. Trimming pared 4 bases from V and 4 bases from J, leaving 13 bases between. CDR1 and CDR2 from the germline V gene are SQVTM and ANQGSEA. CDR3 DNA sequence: TGCAGCGTTGGAGAACCGGGGGGCACTGAAGCTTTCTTT. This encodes CSVGEPGGTEAFF.

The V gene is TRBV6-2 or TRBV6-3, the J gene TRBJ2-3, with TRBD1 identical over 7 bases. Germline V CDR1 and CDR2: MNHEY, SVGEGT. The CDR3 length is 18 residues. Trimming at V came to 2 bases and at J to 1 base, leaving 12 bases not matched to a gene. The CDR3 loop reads CASSYGRQGPKGTDTQYF. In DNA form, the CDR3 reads TGTGCCAGCAGTTACGGGAGACAGGGCCCAAAGGGCACAGATACGCAGTATTTT.

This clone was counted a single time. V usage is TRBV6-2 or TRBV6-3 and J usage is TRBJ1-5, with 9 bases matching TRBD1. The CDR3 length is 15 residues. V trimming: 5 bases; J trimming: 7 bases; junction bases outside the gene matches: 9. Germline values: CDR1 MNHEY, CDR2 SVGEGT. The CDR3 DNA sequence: TGTGCCAGCAGTAACACAGGGGGCTCTGGGCAGCCCCAGCATTTT. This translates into CASSNTGGSGQPQHF.

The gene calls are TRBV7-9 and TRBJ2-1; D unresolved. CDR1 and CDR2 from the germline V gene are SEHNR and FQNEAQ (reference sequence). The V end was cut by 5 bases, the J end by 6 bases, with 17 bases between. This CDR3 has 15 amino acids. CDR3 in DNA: TGTGCCAGCAGCCTCCGGGTAGGCTGGGGCAATGAGCAGTTCTTC. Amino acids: CASSLRVGWGNEQFF.